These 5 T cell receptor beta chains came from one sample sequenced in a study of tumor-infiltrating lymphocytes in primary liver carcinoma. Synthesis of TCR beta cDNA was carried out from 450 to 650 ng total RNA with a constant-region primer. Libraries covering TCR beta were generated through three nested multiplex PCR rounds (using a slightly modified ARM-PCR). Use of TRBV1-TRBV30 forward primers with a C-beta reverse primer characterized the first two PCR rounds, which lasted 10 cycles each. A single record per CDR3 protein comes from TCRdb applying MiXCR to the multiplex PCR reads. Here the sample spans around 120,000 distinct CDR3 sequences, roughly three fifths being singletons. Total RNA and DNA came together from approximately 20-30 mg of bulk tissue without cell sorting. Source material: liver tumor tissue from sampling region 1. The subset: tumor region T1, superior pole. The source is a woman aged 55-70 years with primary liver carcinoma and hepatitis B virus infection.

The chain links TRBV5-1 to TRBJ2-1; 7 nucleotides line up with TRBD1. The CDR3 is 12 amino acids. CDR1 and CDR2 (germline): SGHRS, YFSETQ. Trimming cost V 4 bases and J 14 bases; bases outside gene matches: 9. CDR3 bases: TGCGCCAGCAGCCCAGTTGGAGACAGGGAGTTCTTC. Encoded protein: CASSPVGDREFF.

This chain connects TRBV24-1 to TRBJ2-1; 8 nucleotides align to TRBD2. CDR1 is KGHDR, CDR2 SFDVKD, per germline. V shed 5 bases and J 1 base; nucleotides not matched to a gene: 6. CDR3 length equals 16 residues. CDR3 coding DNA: TGTGCCACCAGTGTCTCAGCGGGAGTATCCTACAATGAGCAGTTCTTC. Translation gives CATSVSAGVSYNEQFF.

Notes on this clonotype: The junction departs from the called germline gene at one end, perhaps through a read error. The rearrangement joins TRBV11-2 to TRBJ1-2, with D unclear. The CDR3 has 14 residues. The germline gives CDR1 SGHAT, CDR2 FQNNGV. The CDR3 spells CASSLGGPLYGHTF. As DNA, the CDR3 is TGTGCCAGCAGCTTAGGCGGGCCGCTCTATGGCCACACCTTC.

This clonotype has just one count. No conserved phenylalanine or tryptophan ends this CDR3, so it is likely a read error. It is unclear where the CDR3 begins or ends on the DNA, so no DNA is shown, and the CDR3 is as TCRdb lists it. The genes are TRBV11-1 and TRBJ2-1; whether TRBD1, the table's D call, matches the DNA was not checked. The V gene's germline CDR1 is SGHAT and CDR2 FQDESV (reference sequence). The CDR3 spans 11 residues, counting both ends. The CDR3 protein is CASRAWDRLLL.

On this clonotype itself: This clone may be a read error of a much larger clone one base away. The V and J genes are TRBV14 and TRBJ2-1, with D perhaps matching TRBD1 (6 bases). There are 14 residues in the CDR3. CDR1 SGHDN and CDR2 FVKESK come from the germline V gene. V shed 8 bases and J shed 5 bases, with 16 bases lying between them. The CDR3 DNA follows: TGTGCCAGCGAGGGCCGGACAGTGAACAATGAGCAGTTCTTC. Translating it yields CASEGRTVNNEQFF.